The 13 T cell receptor beta chains presented below share a single source sample, sequenced in a study of cytomegalovirus exposure and HLA in healthy donors. Use of 60 Vbeta and 13 Jbeta primers characterized the PCR. Assay used: immunoSEQ multiplex PCR; TCRdb lists only in-frame clones, some missing. Found here are around 50,000 clones, over 60% of them singletons; the top ten hold 8.1%. Sequencing input: PBMCs. The receptors here all came from a man in his thirties or forties in good health and CMV-seropositive.

The chain joins TRBV9 to TRBJ2-3; 12 bases fit TRBD1. Germline CDR1 reads SGDLS; CDR2 reads YYNGEE. V was clipped by 4 bases and J by 4 bases; unmatched bases: 13. The CDR3 runs 18 residues. The CDR3 region is CASSLVGQGAQAADTQYF. CDR3 DNA: TGTGCCAGCAGCTTAGTGGGACAGGGGGCGCAGGCTGCAGATACGCAGTATTTT.

The J gene is TRBJ1-1, the V gene TRBV5-4; no clear D gene. Germline V gene sequence: CDR1 SGHNT, CDR2 YYREEE (reference sequence). This CDR3 is built from 15 residues. Trimming took off 3 bases at V and 1 base at J, with 13 bases between the two ends. The CDR3 loop reads CASSSLGGGNTEAFF. As DNA, the CDR3 is TGTGCCAGCAGCTCACTAGGTGGAGGGAACACTGAAGCTTTCTTT.

This clone has only a few counts. This chain connects TRBV9 to TRBJ1-2; 7 bases agree with TRBD1. The germline gives CDR1 SGDLS, CDR2 YYNGEE. This CDR3 region has 16 residues. V was pared by 0 bases and J by 4 bases, with 9 bases of the junction left unmatched. The CDR3 DNA reads TGTGCCAGCAGCGTAGCTGGCGAAGGGGGCGCCTATGGCTACACCTTC. Protein: CASSVAGEGGAYGYTF.

This clone was found a few times. The CDR3, as DNA: TGTGCCAGTAGGCCCAGGGAGAACACTGAAGCTTTCTTT. Translation: CASRPRENTEAFF. V gene TRBV19 combines with J gene TRBJ1-1; D is perhaps TRBD1 (5 bases). The CDR3 has 13 residues. Germline loops: CDR1 LNHDA, CDR2 SQIVND (reference sequence). V lost 6 bases, J lost 1 base, and 9 bases lay in between.

This chain connects TRBV9 to TRBJ2-7, with 7 bases aligning to TRBD2. The CDR3 spans 16 residues. Germline CDR1 and CDR2: SGDLS and YYNGEE. J lost 6 bases, V lost 0 bases, and 12 bases had no gene match. The CDR3 DNA is TGTGCCAGCAGCGTAGGGGGGACGGCGGGGGATTTCGAGCAGTACTTC. Translation gives CASSVGGTAGDFEQYF. Complete variable domain (other parts from reference TRBV9 and TRBJ2-7): DSGVTQTPKHLITATGQRVTLRCSPRSGDLSVYWYQQSLDQGLQFLIQYYNGEERAKGNILERFSAQQFPDLHSELNLSSLELGDSALYFCASSVGGTAGDFEQYFGPGTRLTVT.

The rearrangement uses TRBV2 and TRBJ1-5, with unresolved D. Germline V gene lookup returns CDR1 SNHLY and CDR2 FYNNEI. V dropped 5 bases and J dropped 1 base, with 9 bases sitting between them. The CDR3 contains 14 residues. CDR3 DNA: TGTGCCAGCAGTCGAAGTCTAAGCAATCAGCCCCAGCATTTT. Its protein is CASSRSLSNQPQHF. The full variable domain, completed using reference TRBV2 and TRBJ1-5, is EPEVTQTPSHQVTQMGQEVILRCVPISNHLYFYWYRQILGQKVEFLVSFYNNEISEKSEIFDDQFSVERPDGSNFTLKIRSTKLEDSAMYFCASSRSLSNQPQHFGDGTRLSIL.

The rearrangement joins TRBV10-2 to TRBJ1-6; a possible D gene is TRBD1 (5 bases). CDR3 size: 13 residues. Germline V gives CDR1 WSHSY, CDR2 SAAADI. The V end was cut by 4 bases, the J end by 7 bases, with 8 bases between. The CDR3 spells CASSGQSNSPLHF. The CDR3 nucleotides read TGCGCCAGCAGTGGACAGTCAAATTCACCCCTCCACTTT.

This chain links TRBV9 with TRBJ1-3; 8 nucleotides line up with TRBD1. Germline V lookup: CDR1 SGDLS, CDR2 YYNGEE. This CDR3 region has 16 residues. V shed 4 bases and J 0 bases; nucleotides not matched to a gene: 6. The CDR3 sequence is CASSTRTGSSGNTIYF. CDR3 sequence (DNA): TGTGCCAGCAGCACCAGGACAGGGAGCTCTGGAAACACCATATATTTT.

This rearrangement joins TRBV11-2 to TRBJ2-7, with TRBD1 matching over 9 bases. Germline CDR1 and CDR2: SGHAT and FQNNGV. J lost 2 bases, V lost 3 bases, and 2 bases had no gene match. The CDR3 has 14 amino acids. The CDR3 sequence is CASSLDRGAYEQYF. In DNA, the CDR3 is TGTGCCAGCAGCTTGGACAGGGGTGCCTACGAGCAGTACTTC.

J is TRBJ2-7 and V is TRBV28; tentatively, D is TRBD1 (5 bases). The V gene lost 4 bases and the J gene lost 0 bases, with 13 bases spanning the gap. This CDR3 contains 15 residues. Germline values: CDR1 MDHEN, CDR2 SYDVKM. CDR3 sequence: CASSWGSVVSYEQYF. CDR3 DNA: TGTGCCAGCAGTTGGGGCTCCGTAGTCTCCTACGAGCAGTACTTC.

As concerns this clone: A junction boundary mismatches the germline segment, possibly from a read error. The V and J genes are TRBV7-9 and TRBJ1-4; D is possibly TRBD1 (5 bases). This CDR3 has 12 residues. Germline CDR1 and CDR2: SEHNR and FQNEAQ (reference sequence). The CDR3 is CSSNRGNEKLFF. The CDR3 DNA follows: TGTTCCAGCAATAGGGGAAATGAAAAACTGTTTTTT.

V gene TRBV29-1 combines with J gene TRBJ2-1, with 8 bases matching TRBD1. The CDR3 loop spans 11 amino acids. The V gene end was trimmed by 6 bases and the J gene end by 10 bases; junction bases not matched to a gene: 5. CDR1 and CDR2 from the germline V gene are SQVTM and ANQGSEA. The CDR3 DNA reads as TGCAGCGTAGGACAGGGTTACGAGCAGTTCTTC. This sequence encodes CSVGQGYEQFF.

This chain links TRBV7-9 with TRBJ1-1; D not resolved. Germline-derived CDR1 and CDR2 are SEHNR and FQNEAQ (reference sequence). Trimming shortened V by 4 bases and J by 1 base, and 13 bases separated the two germline ends. The CDR3 loop spans 15 amino acids. CDR3 sequence reads: CASSSSPTSNTEAFF. The CDR3 DNA follows: TGTGCCAGCAGCTCCAGCCCGACATCGAACACTGAAGCTTTCTTT.